The sequence of this T cell receptor (beta chain) was determined in a study of blood T cell repertoires in COVID-19. Overall study: Spain, Italy and the United States supplied samples that represented acute and convalescent COVID-19. PBMCs, B-cell-depleted T cells, or T cells provided the cDNA or gDNA that made up the material.

Authors' processing steps: Estimation of nucleated cell counts was performed using reference gene primer amplification. Using immunoSEQ multiplex PCR, the repertoire was profiled, and TCRdb retains in-frame clones only, with some absent. The V and J calls and clone size were taken over from that table, and D and trimming were inferred from the DNA. This sample has some 200,000 clones, with over 80% found just once. The CDR3 runs to 14 residues. Germline-derived CDR1 and CDR2 are SGDLS and YYNGEE. V was shortened by 0 bases and J by 6 bases, with 13 bases between the two germline ends. This TCR was sampled from a woman in her thirties or forties with acute or convalescent COVID-19. The V and J genes are TRBV9 and TRBJ2-7, with D perhaps matching TRBD2 (5 bases). The sequenced material came from peripheral blood. The CDR3 sequence is CASSVGTGSLEQYF. CDR3 bases: TGTGCCAGCAGCGTAGGAACGGGATCGCTCGAGCAGTACTTC.